Listed here are 5 T cell receptor beta chains from one sample, sequenced in a study of a mutant IDH1 vaccine in newly diagnosed glioma. Documented time point: week 47, end of study. Alongside topical imiquimod, each dose of vaccine comprised 300 ug of mutant IDH1 20-mer peptide. Their antigens are not known. TCRdb's table, derived via immunoSEQ multiplex PCR, lists solely in-frame clones and lacks some. Of some 42,000 clones in the sample, 82% were seen once. Sequenced here: PBMCs, sampled from a glioma patient whose treatment included an IDH1 peptide vaccine. These receptors originate from a man younger than 35 with glioma. Some clones in this sample may be carry-over from other donors' samples.

CDR3 nucleotides: TGTGCCAGCAGCCCGGTTGGGTCCGGGGAGCTGTTTTTT. Amino acids: CASSPVGSGELFF. The chain links TRBV5-6 to TRBJ2-2; D gene ambiguous. This CDR3 has 13 residues. CDR1 and CDR2 (germline): SGHDT, YYEEEE. V was clipped by 4 bases and J by 6 bases, with 10 bases between them.

V is TRBV4-3 and J is TRBJ2-7; 9 nucleotides line up with TRBD1. V dropped 3 bases and J dropped 0; count of bases not matched to a gene: 3. CDR3 length: 15 residues. Germline CDR1 and CDR2: LGHNA and YSLEER. The CDR3 nucleotides read TGCGCCAGCAGCCAGGGACAGGGATACTCCTACGAGCAGTACTTC. As protein: CASSQGQGYSYEQYF.

The rearrangement joins TRBV5-1 to TRBJ2-1; a weak D match, TRBD1 (6 bases). This CDR3 comprises 16 residues. Germline V lookup: CDR1 SGHRS, CDR2 YFSETQ. V lost 4 bases, J lost 4 bases, and 18 bases lay in between. CDR3 bases: TGCGCCAGCAGCCTAACTTCCGGGACACGTTACAATGAGCAGTTCTTC. Residues: CASSLTSGTRYNEQFF. The whole variable domain, remainder taken from reference TRBV5-1 and TRBJ2-1, is KAGVTQTPRYLIKTRGQQVTLSCSPISGHRSVSWYQQTPGQGLQFLFEYFSETQRNKGNFPGRFSGRQFSNSRSEMNVSTLELGDSALYLCASSLTSGTRYNEQFFGPGTRLTVL.

The gene calls are TRBV18 and TRBJ1-5; D call uncertain. The CDR3 has 13 residues. Per germline, CDR1 KGHSH and CDR2 LQKENI. Between the trimmed V and J ends, which lost 4 bases and 5 bases, there was a span of 9 bases. The CDR3 DNA follows: TGTGCCAGCTCACTAGGACGGGATCAGCCCCAGCATTTT. Its protein is CASSLGRDQPQHF.

This clone appeared a few times. The rearrangement joins TRBV19 to TRBJ1-1; 7 bases fit TRBD1. V was pared by 5 bases and J by 0 bases, with 3 bases of the junction left unmatched. The CDR3 length is 14 residues. Germline CDR1 and CDR2: LNHDA and SQIVND (reference sequence). The DNA for the CDR3 is TGTGCCAGTAGTGTGGACAGGATGAACACTGAAGCTTTCTTT. This sequence encodes CASSVDRMNTEAFF.